The 10 T cell receptor beta chains below all came from one sample that was sequenced in a study of T cells in women clearing cervical HPV infection. Measured with immunoSEQ multiplex PCR; TCRdb has only the in-frame clones, and not every one. This sample's clone table lists roughly 30,000 clones. The sequenced sample was blood buffy coat. The receptors were gathered from a woman aged 18 to 69 with a cervical HPV16 infection that either progressed to CIN3+ or cleared (not recorded which).

Points on this clone: The read falls 3 residues short of the CDR3 end, and the missing part is taken from the germline J gene. V and J are TRBV2 and TRBJ2-3, with 9 bases identical to TRBD2. J was trimmed by 5 bases and V by 2 bases; bases with no gene match: 17. Germline assignment: CDR1 SNHLY and CDR2 FYNNEI. This CDR3 comprises 19 residues. The CDR3 DNA, read in part, is TGTGCCAGCAGTGAACATTCGGGGGTAGGCGGGAGGGCTAGAGATACG. Its translation: CASSEHSGVGGRARDT. The full CDR3 protein reads CASSEHSGVGGRARDTQYF.

A note on this clone: Sequencing ends 3 residues short of the CDR3 end; the germline J gene provides the rest. The V call is TRBV5-6, the J call TRBJ1-2, with a tentative D call TRBD1 (5 bases). Per germline, CDR1 SGHDT and CDR2 YYEEEE. With 4 bases removed from V and 6 bases from J, the gap between germline ends came to 16 bases. The length of the CDR3 is 14 residues. The CDR3 spells CASSILGGSNGYTF. The part of the CDR3 DNA that was read is TGTGCCAGCAGCATCCTGGGGGGGAGTAATGGC.

A word on this clone: Read data end 3 residues before the CDR3 end; the end is taken from the germline J gene. The rearrangement joins TRBV2 to TRBJ1-2; 8 bases fit TRBD1. The CDR3 has 14 amino acids. CDR1 SNHLY and CDR2 FYNNEI come from the germline V gene. V shed 6 bases, J shed 6 bases, and the junction held 9 bases outside the gene matches. CDR3 in amino acids: CASRVDREGHGYTF. CDR3 bases read: TGTGCCAGCAGGGTGGACAGGGAGGGTCATGGC.

A note on this clone: The CDR3 extends 3 residues past the end of the read, so its final part is completed from the germline J gene. The chain couples TRBV5-1 to TRBJ2-3, with D perhaps TRBD1 (6 bases). Germline CDR1 is SGHRS and CDR2 is YFSETQ. The ends were cut back, 0 bases at V and 0 bases at J, with 11 bases in the middle. The CDR3 runs to 16 residues. The CDR3 loop is CASSLEGDSSTDTQYF. The covered CDR3 bases are TGCGCCAGCAGCTTGGAGGGGGATTCTAGCACAGATACG.

As for this clone: The sequenced fragment ends 3 residues before the CDR3 boundary, so the rest is inferred from the germline J gene. The chain combines TRBV18 with TRBJ1-1; 9 nucleotides agree with TRBD1. CDR1 and CDR2 from the germline V gene are KGHSH and LQKENI. This CDR3 comprises 14 residues. V was clipped by 3 bases and J by 6 bases; unmatched bases: 5. Partial CDR3 DNA: TGTGCCAGCTCACCGGACAGGGGTAGCCCTGAA. Residues: CASSPDRGSPE. The full CDR3 protein reads CASSPDRGSPEAFF.

Regarding this clone: The read halts 3 residues ahead of the CDR3 end, with the missing end drawn from the germline J gene. The J gene is TRBJ2-7, the V gene TRBV7-2, with 10 bases that match TRBD1. After removal of 5 bases from V and 6 bases from J, the junction contained 4 bases not matched to a gene. This CDR3 comprises 13 residues. The germline gives CDR1 SGHTA, CDR2 FQGNSA. The sequenced part of the CDR3 DNA is TGTGCCAGCAGCCTCGACAGGGGGCCCGAG. Translation: CASSLDRGPE. The full CDR3 reads CASSLDRGPEQYF.

With respect to this clone: The read ends 3 residues shy of where the CDR3 ends; the end is completed using the germline J gene. The chain joins TRBV5-5 to TRBJ2-7, with 7 bases identical to TRBD2. Germline V gene data show CDR1 as SGHKS and CDR2 as YYEKEE (reference sequence). Trimming cost V 4 bases and J 3 bases; bases outside gene matches: 7. The CDR3 loop spans 14 amino acids. Partial CDR3 DNA: TGTGCCAGCAGCCCCGGGGGGATAGGCTACGAG. Translating gives CASSPGGIGYE. The whole CDR3 sequence reads CASSPGGIGYEQYF.

As concerns this clone: The read falls 3 residues short of the CDR3 end, and the missing part is taken from the germline J gene. This chain joins TRBV5-4 and TRBJ2-3, with 8 bases matching TRBD2. CDR3 length: 16 amino acids. Germline V gene sequence: CDR1 SGHNT, CDR2 YYREEE (reference sequence). The J segment lost 5 bases and the V segment lost 2 bases, leaving 10 bases of the junction unmatched. CDR3 DNA (partial): TGTGCCAGCAGCTTTAGACTAGCGAGCGGGGAAGATACG. Amino acid sequence: CASSFRLASGEDT. The CDR3 reads in full as CASSFRLASGEDTQYF.

Points on this clone: The CDR3 goes on 3 residues after the read ends, and that part is filled in from the germline J gene. The rearrangement joins TRBV7-3 to TRBJ2-1; TRBD2 matches at 15 bases. CDR1 SGHTA and CDR2 FQGTGA come from the germline V gene. This CDR3 spans 18 amino acids. J was trimmed by 7 bases and V by 5 bases; bases with no gene match: 12. The CDR3 reads CASSHSPPGLAGGNEQFF. Partial CDR3 DNA: TGTGCCAGCAGCCATTCGCCCCCGGGACTAGCGGGAGGTAATGAG.

Concerning this clone itself: With the read ending 3 residues before the CDR3 end, the germline J gene is used to fill in that end. The rearrangement links TRBV5-1 to TRBJ2-1; TRBD2 matches at 13 bases. V shed 3 bases, J shed 9 bases, and the junction held 6 bases outside the gene matches. The CDR3 consists of 15 residues. Germline V gene lookup returns CDR1 SGHRS and CDR2 YFSETQ. The sequenced part of the CDR3 DNA is TGCGCCAGCAGCTCCTCCGGGACTAGCGGGGCTGAG. Translated, it gives CASSSSGTSGAE. The whole CDR3 protein reads CASSSSGTSGAEQFF.